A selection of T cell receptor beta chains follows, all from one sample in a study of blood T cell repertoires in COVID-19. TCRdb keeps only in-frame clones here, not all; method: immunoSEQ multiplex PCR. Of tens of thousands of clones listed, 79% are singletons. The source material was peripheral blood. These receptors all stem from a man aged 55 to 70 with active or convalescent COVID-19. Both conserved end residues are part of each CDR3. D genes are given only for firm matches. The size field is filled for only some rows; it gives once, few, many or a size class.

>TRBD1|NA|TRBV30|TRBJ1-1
CAWSTYREGAAFF
TGTGCCTGGAGTACGTATCGTGAGGGGGCAGCTTTCTTT
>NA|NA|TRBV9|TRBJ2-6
CASSSRPGPLSGANVLTF
TGTGCCAGCAGCTCCCGACCGGGTCCGCTCTCTGGGGCCAACGTCCTGACTTTC
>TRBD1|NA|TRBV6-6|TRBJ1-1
CASSQTGGVAFF
TGTGCCAGCAGCCAAACAGGGGGGGTAGCTTTCTTT
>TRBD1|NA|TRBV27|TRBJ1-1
CASSQFRGLTEAFF
TGTGCCAGCAGCCAATTCAGGGGGCTCACTGAAGCTTTCTTT
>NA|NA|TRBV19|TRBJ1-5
CASNRDGNQPQHF
TGTGCCAGCAACAGGGACGGGAATCAGCCCCAGCATTTT
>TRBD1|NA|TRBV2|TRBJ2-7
CASSDFGQDGTYEQYF
TGTGCCAGCAGCGATTTCGGACAGGATGGAACCTACGAGCAGTACTTC
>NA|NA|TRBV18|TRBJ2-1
CASSLSGTLNDEQFF
TGTGCCAGCTCACTATCCGGGACTCTCAATGATGAGCAGTTCTTC
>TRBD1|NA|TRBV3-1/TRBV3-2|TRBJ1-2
CASSRQGTDYGYTF
TGTGCCAGCAGCCGACAGGGTACTGACTATGGCTACACCTTC
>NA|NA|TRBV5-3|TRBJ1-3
CARSLHFNRENGNTIYF
TGTGCCAGAAGCTTGCATTTCAACAGGGAAAATGGAAACACCATATATTTT
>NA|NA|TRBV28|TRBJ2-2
CASSLSQGYTGELFF
TGTGCCAGCAGTTTAAGTCAGGGGTACACCGGGGAGCTGTTTTTT
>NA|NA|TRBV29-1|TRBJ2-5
CSVNRVRETQYF
TGCAGCGTTAACAGGGTCCGAGAGACCCAGTACTTC
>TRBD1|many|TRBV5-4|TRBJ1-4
CASSSTGTALTNEKLFF
TGTGCCAGCAGCTCGACCGGGACAGCACTTACTAATGAAAAACTGTTTTTT
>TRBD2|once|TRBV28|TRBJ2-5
CASTPEAGGQETQYF
TGTGCCAGCACCCCTGAAGCGGGGGGCCAAGAGACCCAGTACTTC
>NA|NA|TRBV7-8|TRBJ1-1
CASSNPGGGAF
TGTGCCAGCAGTAACCCCGGTGGGGGGGCCTTT
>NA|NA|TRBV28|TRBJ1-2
CASSSGGGYGYTF
TGTGCCAGCAGCTCTGGGGGGGGCTATGGCTACACCTTC
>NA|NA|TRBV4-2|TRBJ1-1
CASSQKLEPNTEAFF
TGTGCCAGCAGCCAAAAACTTGAACCGAACACTGAAGCTTTCTTT
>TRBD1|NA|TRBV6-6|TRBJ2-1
CASSYSRTGYNEQFF
TGTGCCAGCAGTTACTCGAGGACAGGGTACAATGAGCAGTTCTTC
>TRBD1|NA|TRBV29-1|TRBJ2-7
CSVAGQAAYEQYF
TGCAGCGTTGCGGGACAGGCCGCCTACGAGCAGTACTTC
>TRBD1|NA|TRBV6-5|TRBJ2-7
CASSYGGQPPYEQYF
TGTGCCAGCAGTTACGGGGGACAGCCGCCCTACGAGCAGTACTTC
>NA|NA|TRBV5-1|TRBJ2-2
CASSLVLVTGELFF
TGCGCCAGCAGCTTGGTGTTAGTGACCGGGGAGCTGTTTTTT
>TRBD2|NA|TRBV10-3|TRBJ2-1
CAISDERGTYNEQFF
TGTGCCATCAGTGACGAGCGGGGGACCTACAATGAGCAGTTCTTC
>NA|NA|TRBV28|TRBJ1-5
CASTNGGGVNQPQHF
TGTGCCAGCACCAATGGGGGGGGTGTCAATCAGCCCCAGCATTTT
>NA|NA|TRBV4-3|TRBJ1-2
CASSQVLQTTNYGYTF
TGCGCCAGCAGCCAAGTTCTGCAGACTACTAACTATGGCTACACCTTC
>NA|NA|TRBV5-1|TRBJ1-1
CASSLQGYTEAFF
TGCGCCAGCAGCTTACAGGGATACACTGAAGCTTTCTTT
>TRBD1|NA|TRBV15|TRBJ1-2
CATSRGQGYGYTF
TGTGCCACCAGCAGAGGACAGGGCTATGGCTACACCTTC
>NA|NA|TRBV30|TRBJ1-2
CAWSVFYGGQGDYGYTF
TGTGCCTGGAGTGTATTTTATGGGGGCCAGGGAGACTATGGCTACACCTTC
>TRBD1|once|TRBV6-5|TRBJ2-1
CASRKGALGEQFF
TGTGCCAGCAGAAAGGGGGCGTTAGGTGAGCAGTTCTTC
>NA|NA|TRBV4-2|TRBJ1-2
CASSQGVGDYTF
TGTGCCAGCAGCCAAGGGGTAGGGGACTACACCTTC
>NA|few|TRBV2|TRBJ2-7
CASSVETYEQYF
TGTGCCAGCAGTGTCGAGACCTACGAGCAGTACTTC
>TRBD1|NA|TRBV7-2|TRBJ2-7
CASSRTGSEYEQYF
TGTGCCAGCAGTCGGACAGGGTCAGAATACGAGCAGTACTTC
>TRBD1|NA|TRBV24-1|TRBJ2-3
CATSDFTGTGSQNTQYF
TGTGCCACCAGTGATTTTACCGGGACAGGGAGTCAAAATACGCAGTATTTT
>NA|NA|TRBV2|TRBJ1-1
CASGASWASEAFF
TGTGCCAGCGGGGCATCTTGGGCCTCTGAAGCTTTCTTT
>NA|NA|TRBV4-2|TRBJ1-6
CASSQDLGATYNSPLHF
TGTGCCAGCAGCCAAGATTTAGGGGCTACCTATAATTCACCCCTCCACTTT